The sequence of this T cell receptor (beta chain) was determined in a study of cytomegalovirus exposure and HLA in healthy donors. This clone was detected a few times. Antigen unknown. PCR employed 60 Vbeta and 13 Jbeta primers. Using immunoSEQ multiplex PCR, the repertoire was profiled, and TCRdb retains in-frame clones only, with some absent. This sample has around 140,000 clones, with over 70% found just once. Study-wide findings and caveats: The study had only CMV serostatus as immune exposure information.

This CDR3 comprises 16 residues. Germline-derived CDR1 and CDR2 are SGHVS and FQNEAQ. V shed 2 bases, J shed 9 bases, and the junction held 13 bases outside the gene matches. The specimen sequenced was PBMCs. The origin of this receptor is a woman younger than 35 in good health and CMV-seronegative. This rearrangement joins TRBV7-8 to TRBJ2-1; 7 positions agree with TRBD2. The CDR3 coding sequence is TGTGCCAGCAGCTTATCTCCCAGTGGCGGGAGAGGTGAGCAGTTCTTC. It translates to CASSLSPSGGRGEQFF. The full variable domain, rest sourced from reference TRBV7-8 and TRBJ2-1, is GAGVSQSPRYKVAKRGQDVALRCDPISGHVSLFWYQQALGQGPEFLTYFQNEAQLDKSGLPSDRFFAERPEGSVSTLKIQRTQQEDSAVYLCASSLSPSGGRGEQFFGPGTRLTVL.